This T cell receptor (beta chain) was sequenced for a study of a mutant IDH1 vaccine in newly diagnosed glioma. About the research overall: Patients came in for eight vaccinations, in weeks 1, 3, 5, 7, 11, 15, 19 and 23. Every participant had undergone radiotherapy, temozolomide, or both before, and most underwent both. Study-wide results and caveats: Vaccination elicited immune responses in approximately 93% of patients. Seemingly, pseudoprogression had no relation to changes in the top peripheral T cell clonotypes.

The CDR3 contains 14 residues. Germline V gives CDR1 SGDLS, CDR2 YYNGEE. The V and J ends lost 0 bases and 2 bases respectively, with 5 bases between them. Regarding this clone: Its antigen is undetermined.

Sequenced by immunoSEQ multiplex PCR; TCRdb stores in-frame clones only, minus some. The sample consists of 55,000 to 65,000 clones, approximately 80% of them appearing once. Time point meaning: week 11, during vaccination. Vaccine doses each comprised 300 ug of mutant IDH1 20-mer peptide, with topical imiquimod. The sequence came from a young man with glioma. The sample consisted of PBMCs, taken from a glioma patient whose treatment included an IDH1 peptide vaccine. The rearrangement uses TRBV9 and TRBJ2-2; no reliable D call. CDR3 sequence: CASSVVFNTGELFF. The CDR3 nucleotides read TGTGCCAGCAGCGTAGTATTCAACACCGGGGAGCTGTTTTTT. The whole variable domain, filled in from reference TRBV9 and TRBJ2-2, reads DSGVTQTPKHLITATGQRVTLRCSPRSGDLSVYWYQQSLDQGLQFLIQYYNGEERAKGNILERFSAQQFPDLHSELNLSSLELGDSALYFCASSVVFNTGELFFGEGSRLTVL.